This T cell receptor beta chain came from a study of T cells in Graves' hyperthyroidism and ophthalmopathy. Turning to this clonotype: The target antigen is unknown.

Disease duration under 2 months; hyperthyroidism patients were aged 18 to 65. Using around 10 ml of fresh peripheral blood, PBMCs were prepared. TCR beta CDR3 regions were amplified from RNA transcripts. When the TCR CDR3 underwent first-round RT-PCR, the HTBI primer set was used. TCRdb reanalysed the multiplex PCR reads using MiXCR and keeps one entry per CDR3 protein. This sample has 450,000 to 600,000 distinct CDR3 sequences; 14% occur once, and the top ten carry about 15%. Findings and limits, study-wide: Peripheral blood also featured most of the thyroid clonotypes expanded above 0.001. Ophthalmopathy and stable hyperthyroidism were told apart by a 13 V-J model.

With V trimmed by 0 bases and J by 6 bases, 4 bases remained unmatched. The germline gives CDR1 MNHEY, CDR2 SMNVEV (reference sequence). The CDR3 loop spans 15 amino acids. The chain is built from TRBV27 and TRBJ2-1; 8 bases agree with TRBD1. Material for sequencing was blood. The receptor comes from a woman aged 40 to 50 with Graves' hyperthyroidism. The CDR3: CASSLSPTGGNEQFF. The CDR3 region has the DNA TGTGCCAGCAGTTTATCCCCCACAGGGGGCAATGAGCAGTTCTTC.